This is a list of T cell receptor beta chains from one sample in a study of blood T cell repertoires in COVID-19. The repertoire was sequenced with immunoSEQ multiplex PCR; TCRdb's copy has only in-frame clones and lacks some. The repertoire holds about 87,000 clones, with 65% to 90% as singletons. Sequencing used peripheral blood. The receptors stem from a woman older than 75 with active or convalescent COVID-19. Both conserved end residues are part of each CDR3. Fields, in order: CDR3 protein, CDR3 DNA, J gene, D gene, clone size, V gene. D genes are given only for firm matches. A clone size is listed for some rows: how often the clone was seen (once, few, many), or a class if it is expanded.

CASTTGGTDTQYF,TGTGCCAGCACGACGGGGGGCACAGATACGCAGTATTTT,TRBJ2-3,NA,NA,TRBV12-3/TRBV12-4
CASSYVAGLAYEQYF,TGTGCCAGCAGTTACGTAGCGGGACTAGCCTACGAGCAGTACTTC,TRBJ2-7,TRBD2,NA,TRBV6-2/TRBV6-3
CASSLDRSSGNTIYF,TGTGCCAGCAGTTTGGACAGGAGCTCTGGAAACACCATATATTTT,TRBJ1-3,TRBD1,NA,TRBV27
CASSFAGASDSPLHF,TGTGCCAGCAGTTTCGCAGGGGCATCTGATTCACCCCTCCACTTT,TRBJ1-6,NA,few,TRBV6-5
CASSLEFGQPTGYTF,TGCGCCAGCAGCCTAGAATTCGGACAGCCTACTGGCTACACCTTC,TRBJ1-2,NA,NA,TRBV4-1
CASSSGGVNTEAFF,TGCGCCAGCAGCTCCGGGGGGGTTAACACTGAAGCTTTCTTT,TRBJ1-1,NA,NA,TRBV5-1
CASSQQGAHTEAFF,TGCGCCAGCAGCCAACAGGGGGCGCACACTGAAGCTTTCTTT,TRBJ1-1,TRBD1,NA,TRBV4-1
CASRGQPNYGYTF,TGTGCCAGCCGGGGACAGCCTAACTATGGCTACACCTTC,TRBJ1-2,TRBD1,NA,TRBV27
CASSEVLSREAFF,TGTGCCAGCAGTGAAGTTTTGTCGCGTGAAGCTTTCTTT,TRBJ1-1,NA,NA,TRBV6-1
CASSQEIRVSPLHF,TGCGCCAGCAGCCAAGAAATTCGGGTTTCACCCCTCCACTTT,TRBJ1-6,NA,NA,TRBV4-3
CASSLYSGDTEAFF,TGTGCCAGCAGCCTCTACTCCGGGGACACTGAAGCTTTCTTT,TRBJ1-1,NA,few,TRBV4-2
CASSLDQGSGNTIYF,TGTGCCAGCAGCTTGGACCAGGGCTCTGGAAACACCATATATTTT,TRBJ1-3,NA,NA,TRBV5-4
CASSPTGDPNYGYTF,TGTGCCAGCAGCCCGACGGGGGATCCTAACTATGGCTACACCTTC,TRBJ1-2,NA,NA,TRBV7-9
CASSLPTRGGYTF,TGTGCCAGCAGCTTACCCACCAGGGGAGGCTACACCTTC,TRBJ1-2,NA,once,TRBV7-8
CASSYGGAGVIGNEQFF,TGTGCCAGCAGTTACGGGGGAGCGGGAGTAATTGGCAATGAGCAGTTCTTC,TRBJ2-1,TRBD2,NA,TRBV6-2/TRBV6-3
CASSEGDRGYSNTGELFF,TGTGCCAGCAGTGAAGGAGACCGAGGTTATTCGAACACCGGGGAGCTGTTTTTT,TRBJ2-2,NA,NA,TRBV2
CASSLDRYPETQYF,TGTGCCAGCAGCTTGGATCGCTACCCAGAGACCCAGTACTTC,TRBJ2-5,NA,NA,TRBV5-4
CASSYGGQGINEQFF,TGTGCCAGCAGTTACGGGGGACAGGGGATCAATGAGCAGTTCTTC,TRBJ2-1,TRBD1,many,TRBV6-5
CASSPGTGVTEAFF,TGTGCCAGCAGCCCCGGGACAGGGGTTACTGAAGCTTTCTTT,TRBJ1-1,TRBD1,NA,TRBV7-2
CSARQSVAFF,TGCAGTGCCAGACAGTCTGTAGCTTTCTTT,TRBJ1-1,NA,once,TRBV20-1
CATSDFLFGWQGARLRDSPLHF,TGTGCCACCAGTGATTTCCTGTTTGGGTGGCAGGGGGCTCGTTTGAGGGATTCACCCCTCCACTTT,TRBJ1-6,TRBD1,once,TRBV24-1
CASSPRQGQNYEQYF,TGTGCCAGCAGTCCCCGACAGGGTCAAAACTACGAGCAGTACTTC,TRBJ2-7,TRBD1,NA,TRBV28
CASSQKTGRIDTQYF,TGCGCCAGCAGCCAGAAGACAGGTAGGATAGATACGCAGTATTTT,TRBJ2-3,NA,NA,TRBV4-1
CASSLSPGGAYEQYF,TGTGCCAGCAGCTTATCCCCGGGCGGGGCCTACGAGCAGTACTTC,TRBJ2-7,NA,NA,TRBV7-2
CASSGPGTGGTNEKLFF,TGTGCCAGCAGTGGCCCCGGGACAGGGGGTACTAATGAAAAACTGTTTTTT,TRBJ1-4,TRBD1,NA,TRBV2
CASSYRPTTGYGYTF,TGTGCCAGCAGTTACCGACCCACTACCGGCTATGGCTACACCTTC,TRBJ1-2,NA,NA,TRBV6-2/TRBV6-3
CASSPPWAGSYNEQFF,TGTGCCAGCAGTCCCCCCTGGGCGGGTTCCTACAATGAGCAGTTCTTC,TRBJ2-1,NA,NA,TRBV28
CASSWTGQASSYNSPLHF,TGTGCCAGCAGCTGGACAGGACAGGCAAGCTCCTATAATTCACCCCTCCACTTT,TRBJ1-6,TRBD1,NA,TRBV27
CASSSGTVSYEQYF,TGTGCCAGCAGTTCCGGGACAGTCTCCTACGAGCAGTACTTC,TRBJ2-7,TRBD1,few,TRBV2
CASSYSREDYGYTF,TGTGCCAGCAGTTATTCACGTGAGGACTATGGCTACACCTTC,TRBJ1-2,NA,NA,TRBV6-6
CASSFSGGAGEQFF,TGTGCCAGCAGCTTCAGCGGGGGGGCTGGTGAGCAGTTCTTC,TRBJ2-1,TRBD2,NA,TRBV11-3
CASSEQGGTDTQYF,TGTGCCAGCAGTGAACAGGGTGGTACAGATACGCAGTATTTT,TRBJ2-3,NA,NA,TRBV2
CASSERQGYNQPQHF,TGTGCCAGCAGTGAGAGACAGGGTTACAATCAGCCCCAGCATTTT,TRBJ1-5,TRBD1,NA,TRBV28
CASSPRPGVGNNEQFF,TGTGCCAGCTCACCACGGCCGGGAGTGGGGAACAATGAGCAGTTCTTC,TRBJ2-1,NA,NA,TRBV18
CAWSLPQGNNSPLHF,TGTGCCTGGAGCCTTCCACAGGGAAATAATTCACCCCTCCACTTT,TRBJ1-6,NA,NA,TRBV30
CASSLSEDQPQHF,TGTGCCAGCAGCTTATCAGAGGATCAGCCCCAGCATTTT,TRBJ1-5,NA,NA,TRBV11-2
CASSTGTSGGAGETQYF,TGCGCCAGCAGCACCGGGACTAGCGGGGGGGCAGGAGAGACCCAGTACTTC,TRBJ2-5,TRBD2,NA,TRBV5-1
CASSPRGTYNSPLHF,TGTGCCAGTAGTCCTCGGGGAACCTATAATTCACCCCTCCACTTT,TRBJ1-6,NA,NA,TRBV19
CASSYSAGGPNEQFF,TGTGCCAGTAGCTACAGCGCGGGAGGTCCAAATGAGCAGTTCTTC,TRBJ2-1,TRBD2,NA,TRBV19